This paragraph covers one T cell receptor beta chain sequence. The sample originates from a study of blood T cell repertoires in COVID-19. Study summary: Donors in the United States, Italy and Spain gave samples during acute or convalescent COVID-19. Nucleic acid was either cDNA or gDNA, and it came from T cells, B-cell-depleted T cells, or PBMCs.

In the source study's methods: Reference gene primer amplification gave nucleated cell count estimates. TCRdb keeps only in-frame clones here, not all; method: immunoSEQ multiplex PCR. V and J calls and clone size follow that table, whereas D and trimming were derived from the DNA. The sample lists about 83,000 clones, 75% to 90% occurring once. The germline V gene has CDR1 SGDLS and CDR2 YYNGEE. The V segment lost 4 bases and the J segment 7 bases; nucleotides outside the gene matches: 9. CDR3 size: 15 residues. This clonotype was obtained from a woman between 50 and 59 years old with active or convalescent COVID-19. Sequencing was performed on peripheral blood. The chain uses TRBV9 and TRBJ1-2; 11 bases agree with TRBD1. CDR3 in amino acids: CASSPPGGTGGGYTF. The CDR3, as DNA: TGTGCCAGCAGCCCCCCTGGTGGGACAGGGGGTGGCTACACCTTC.